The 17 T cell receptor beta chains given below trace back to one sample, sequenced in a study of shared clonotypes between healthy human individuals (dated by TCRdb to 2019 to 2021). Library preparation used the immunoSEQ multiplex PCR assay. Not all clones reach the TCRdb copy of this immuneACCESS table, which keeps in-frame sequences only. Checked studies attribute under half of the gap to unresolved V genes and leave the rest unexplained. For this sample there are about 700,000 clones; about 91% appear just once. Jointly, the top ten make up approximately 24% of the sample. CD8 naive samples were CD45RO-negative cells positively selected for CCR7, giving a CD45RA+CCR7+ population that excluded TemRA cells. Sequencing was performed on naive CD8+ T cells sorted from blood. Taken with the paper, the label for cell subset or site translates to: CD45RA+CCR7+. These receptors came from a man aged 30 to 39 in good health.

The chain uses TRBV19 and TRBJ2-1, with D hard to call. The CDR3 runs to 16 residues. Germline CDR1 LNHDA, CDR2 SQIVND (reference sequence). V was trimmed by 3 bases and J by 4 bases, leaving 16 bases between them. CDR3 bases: TGTGCCAGTAGTATTATCCCTGGAGTCCGTTACAATGAGCAGTTCTTC. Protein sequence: CASSIIPGVRYNEQFF.

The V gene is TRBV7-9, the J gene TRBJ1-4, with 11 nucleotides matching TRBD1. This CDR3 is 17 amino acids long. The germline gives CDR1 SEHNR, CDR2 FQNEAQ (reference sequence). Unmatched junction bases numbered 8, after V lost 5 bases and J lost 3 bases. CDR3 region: CASSAGTGGLANEKLFF. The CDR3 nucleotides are TGTGCCAGCAGCGCCGGGACAGGGGGTTTGGCTAATGAAAAACTGTTTTTT.

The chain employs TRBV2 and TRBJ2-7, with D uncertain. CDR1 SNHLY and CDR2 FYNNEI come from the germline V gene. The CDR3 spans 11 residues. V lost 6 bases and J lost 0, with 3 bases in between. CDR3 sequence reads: CASRYSYEQYF. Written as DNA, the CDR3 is TGTGCCAGCAGATACTCCTACGAGCAGTACTTC.

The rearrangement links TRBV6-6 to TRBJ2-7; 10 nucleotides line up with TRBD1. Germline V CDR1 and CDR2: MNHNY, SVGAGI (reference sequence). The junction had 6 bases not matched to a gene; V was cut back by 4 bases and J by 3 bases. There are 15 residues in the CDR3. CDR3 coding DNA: TGTGCCAGCAGTTCCGGGACAGGGGACATCTACGAGCAGTACTTC. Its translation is CASSSGTGDIYEQYF.

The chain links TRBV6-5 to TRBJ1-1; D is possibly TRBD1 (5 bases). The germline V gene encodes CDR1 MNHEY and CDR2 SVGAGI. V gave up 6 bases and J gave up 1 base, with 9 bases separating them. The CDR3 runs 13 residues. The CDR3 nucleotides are TGTGCCAGCAGGACAGCCGAGAACACTGAAGCTTTCTTT. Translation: CASRTAENTEAFF.

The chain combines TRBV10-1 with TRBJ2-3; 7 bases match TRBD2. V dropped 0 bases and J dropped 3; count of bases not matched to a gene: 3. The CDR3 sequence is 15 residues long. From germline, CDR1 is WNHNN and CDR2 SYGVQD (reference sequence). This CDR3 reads CASSESVLATDTQYF. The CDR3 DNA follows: TGCGCCAGCAGTGAGTCCGTACTAGCGACAGATACGCAGTATTTT.

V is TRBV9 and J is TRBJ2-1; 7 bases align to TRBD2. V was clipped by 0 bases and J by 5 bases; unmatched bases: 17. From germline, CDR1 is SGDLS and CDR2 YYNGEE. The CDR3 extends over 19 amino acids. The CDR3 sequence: CASSVATDPSSGLNNEQFF. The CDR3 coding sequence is TGTGCCAGCAGCGTAGCTACGGACCCCTCTAGCGGACTTAACAATGAGCAGTTCTTC.

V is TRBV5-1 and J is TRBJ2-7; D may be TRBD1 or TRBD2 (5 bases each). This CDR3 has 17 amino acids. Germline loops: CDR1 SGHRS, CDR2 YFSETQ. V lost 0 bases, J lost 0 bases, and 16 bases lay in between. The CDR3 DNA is TGCGCCAGCAGCTTGGCCGGGATGGGGCCTAGCTCCTACGAGCAGTACTTC. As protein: CASSLAGMGPSSYEQYF.

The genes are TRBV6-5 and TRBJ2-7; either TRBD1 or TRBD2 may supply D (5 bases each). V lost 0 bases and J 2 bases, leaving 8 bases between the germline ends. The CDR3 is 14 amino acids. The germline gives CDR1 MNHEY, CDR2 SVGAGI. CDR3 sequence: CASSYSMGAYEQYF. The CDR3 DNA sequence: TGTGCCAGCAGTTACTCCATGGGGGCCTACGAGCAGTACTTC.

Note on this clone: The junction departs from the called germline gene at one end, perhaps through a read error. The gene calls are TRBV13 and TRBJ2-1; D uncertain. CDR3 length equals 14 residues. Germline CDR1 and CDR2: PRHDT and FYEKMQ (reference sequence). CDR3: CASTLGPKLDEQFF. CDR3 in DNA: TGTGCCAGCACCTTAGGTCCAAAGTTGGATGAGCAGTTCTTC.

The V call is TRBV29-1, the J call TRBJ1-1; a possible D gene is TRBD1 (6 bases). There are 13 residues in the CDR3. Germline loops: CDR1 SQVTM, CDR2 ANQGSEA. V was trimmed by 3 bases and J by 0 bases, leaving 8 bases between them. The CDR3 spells CSVDTGLNTEAFF. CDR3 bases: TGCAGCGTTGATACAGGGTTGAACACTGAAGCTTTCTTT. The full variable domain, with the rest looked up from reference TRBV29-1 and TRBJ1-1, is SAVISQKPSRDICQRGTSLTIQCQVDSQVTMMFWYRQQPGQSLTLIATANQGSEATYESGFVIDKFPISRPNLTFSTLTVSNMSPEDSSIYLCSVDTGLNTEAFFGQGTRLTVV.

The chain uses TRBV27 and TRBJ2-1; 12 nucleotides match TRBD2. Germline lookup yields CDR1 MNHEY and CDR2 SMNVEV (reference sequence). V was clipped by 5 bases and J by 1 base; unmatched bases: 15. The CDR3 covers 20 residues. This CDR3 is CASSTWTSGNSGESYNEQFF. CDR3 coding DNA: TGTGCCAGCAGTACCTGGACTAGCGGGAATTCGGGGGAGTCCTACAATGAGCAGTTCTTC.

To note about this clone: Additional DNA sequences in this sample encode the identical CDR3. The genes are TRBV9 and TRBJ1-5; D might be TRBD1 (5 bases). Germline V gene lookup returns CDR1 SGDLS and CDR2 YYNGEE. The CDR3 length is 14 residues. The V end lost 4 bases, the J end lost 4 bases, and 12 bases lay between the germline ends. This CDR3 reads CASSPRGENQPQHF. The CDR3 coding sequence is TGTGCCAGCAGCCCCCGAGGGGAGAATCAGCCCCAGCATTTT.

The CDR3: CASSLQFSVTGYNEQFF. The CDR3 nucleotides read TGTGCCAGCAGCTTACAATTTTCAGTAACTGGCTACAATGAGCAGTTCTTC. This chain joins TRBV11-2 and TRBJ2-1; no reliable D call. The CDR3 totals 17 residues. V lost 2 bases, J lost 3 bases, and 17 bases lay in between. Germline V gene lookup returns CDR1 SGHAT and CDR2 FQNNGV.

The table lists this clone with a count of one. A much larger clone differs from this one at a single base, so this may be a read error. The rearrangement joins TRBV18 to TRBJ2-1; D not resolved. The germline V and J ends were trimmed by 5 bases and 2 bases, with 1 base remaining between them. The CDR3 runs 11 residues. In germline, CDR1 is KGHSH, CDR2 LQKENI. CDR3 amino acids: CASSAYNEQFF. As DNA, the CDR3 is TGTGCCAGCTCAGCCTACAATGAGCAGTTCTTC.

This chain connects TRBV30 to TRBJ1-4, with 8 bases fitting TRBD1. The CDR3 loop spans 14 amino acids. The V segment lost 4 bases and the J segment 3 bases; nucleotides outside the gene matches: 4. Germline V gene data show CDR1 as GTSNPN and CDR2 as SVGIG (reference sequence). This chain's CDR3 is CAWNQGAPNEKLFF. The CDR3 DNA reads TGTGCCTGGAACCAGGGGGCGCCTAATGAAAAACTGTTTTTT.

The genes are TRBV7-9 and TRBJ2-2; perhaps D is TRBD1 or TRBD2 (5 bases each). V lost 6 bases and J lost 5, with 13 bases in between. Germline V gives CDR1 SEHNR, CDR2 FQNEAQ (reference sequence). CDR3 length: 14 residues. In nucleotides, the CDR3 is TGTGCCAGCAGGGGGGACCCCCTAACCGGGGAGCTGTTTTTT. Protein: CASRGDPLTGELFF.